The present TCR beta chain was sequenced within a study of blood T cell repertoires in COVID-19 (TCRdb year 2020). Some background on the complete study: Samples from collaborators originated in the United States, Italy and Spain and spanned both the acute and convalescent phases of COVID-19. The prospective study material was composed of cDNA or gDNA derived from T cells, B-cell-depleted T cells, or PBMCs. The repertoires were made available in a free public database intended to serve as a resource for research on the immune response to SARS-CoV-2. Samples were obtained from the ongoing ImmuneRACE study (first 160 participants) and from about 1,300 subjects provided by 6 global collaborators. Sample metadata almost always included a de-identified subject ID, COVID-19 status, age in years and sex. Where available, HLA class I and class II types were taken from metadata supplied by the sample provider and were not determined by assay-based typing. The dataset comprised deeply sampled blood TCRbeta repertoires from subjects exposed to, actively infected with, or recovered from COVID-19. Results the study describes overall, beyond this receptor: How much clinical and demographic metadata was included differed by source and by participant, and the metadata was provided uncurated.

To note about this clone: The antigen this receptor binds is unknown. Qualities for individual bases were not recorded, and no much larger clone is one base off.

The immunoSEQ Assay, a bias-controlled multiplex PCR, was used to amplify TCRbeta CDR3 regions from genomic DNA. In the source study's methods: The number of nucleated cells in each sample was estimated from the amplification of reference gene primers within the assay. To quantify the absolute abundance of each unique TCRbeta CDR3 rearrangement, sequence reads were collapsed and filtered. For each sample, productive Simpson clonality was calculated as the square root of Simpson's diversity index across productive rearrangements. TCRdb re-hosts the immuneACCESS table, in-frame sequences only. Its copies lack some clones; in the studies checked, an unresolved V gene accounts for under half of them, and the cause for the rest is not known. V and J calls and clone size are as listed in that table; D and trimming were resolved from the DNA. In this sample the table shows a few hundred thousand clones, 90% of which occur a single time. The ten largest clonotypes hold 0.95% to 1.3% of the sample.

One collaborating source in Seattle enrolled patients during active infection and followed them longitudinally through the course of disease. Collaborating institutions collected whole blood in K2EDTA tubes following their own protocols. For TCRbeta analysis, collaborators shipped samples as frozen whole blood, isolated PBMCs, or DNA extracted from either of those sample types. The trim is 4 bases for V and 1 base for J, with a gap of 8 bases between the germline ends. The germline V gene encodes CDR1 LNHDA and CDR2 SQIVND (reference sequence). The CDR3 goes from the cysteine to the phenylalanine over 14 residues. Just the 42-base CDR3 DNA is kept, in frame starting at base 1.

The clonotype was recovered from a woman aged 40-49 years with COVID-19, enrolled during active disease. The sample consisted of peripheral blood. This sequence uses TRBV19 and TRBJ1-5; a tentative D match to TRBD1 spans 6 bases. The bases read TGTGCCAGTAGTAACAGGGCGAGCAATCAGCCCCAGCATTTT. It translates to CASSNRASNQPQHF.